Detailed here is one TCR beta chain. These data are taken from a study of blood T cell repertoires in COVID-19. Original methodology: Amplified reference gene primers provided the basis for estimating nucleated cell counts. Profiled with immunoSEQ multiplex PCR; TCRdb holds only in-frame clones, not every one. V, J and clone size are taken as reported in that table, and D and trimming were inferred from the DNA itself. The sample yields about 60,000 clones, about 86% seen once. Sequenced material: peripheral blood. The clonotype was recovered from a human donor in a cohort sampled during active COVID-19.

The CDR3 DNA reads as TGTGCCAGCAGCGTAGGGGCAGTGTCCTACGAGCAGTACTTC. Translation gives CASSVGAVSYEQYF. The rearrangement links TRBV9 to TRBJ2-7; D call uncertain. Trimming cost V 0 bases and J 1 base, with 8 bases left between them. The germline CDR1 and CDR2 sequences are SGDLS and YYNGEE. CDR3 length equals 14 residues.